These T cell receptor beta chains were read from a single sample in a study of Ad26.COV2.S vaccination and SARS-CoV-2 variants. Assay: immunoSEQ multiplex PCR; the TCRdb copy retains only in-frame clones and omits some. The data contain hundreds of thousands of clones, 80% to 95% of them seen just once; the ten biggest clones take up approximately 12%. Sequencing was performed on peripheral blood, taken in a trial of Ad26.COV2.S vaccine versus placebo. The source of these receptors is a person between 18 and 60 years old who received the Ad26.COV2.S COVID-19 vaccine or a placebo. CDR3s include the opening cysteine and the closing phenylalanine or tryptophan. The D gene is left open where the match is weak.

v_gene	d_gene	j_gene	CDR3aa	CDR3nt
TRBV4-3	TRBD2	TRBJ2-1	CASSKDILAGGYNEQFF	TGCGCCAGCAGCAAAGATATATTAGCGGGAGGGTATAATGAGCAGTTCTTC
TRBV11-2	.	TRBJ1-2	CASSHYLRQYYGYTF	TGTGCCAGCAGCCATTACCTTCGACAGTACTATGGCTACACCTTC
TRBV6-6	.	TRBJ1-1	CATTGSGANTEAFF	TGTGCCACCACAGGGAGCGGGGCGAACACTGAAGCTTTCTTT
TRBV3-1/TRBV3-2	TRBD2	TRBJ2-5	CASSQGLASGRSQETQYF	TGTGCCAGCAGCCAAGGTCTGGCTAGCGGGCGCTCACAAGAGACCCAGTACTTC
TRBV28	.	TRBJ2-7	CATGGGSYEQYF	TGTGCCACCGGTGGAGGGTCCTACGAGCAGTACTTC
TRBV6-2/TRBV6-3	TRBD2	TRBJ2-1	CASSYLTSGLYNEQFF	TGTGCCAGCAGTTACCTGACTAGCGGACTTTACAATGAGCAGTTCTTC
TRBV7-8	.	TRBJ1-1	CASSPLTINTEAFF	TGTGCCAGCAGCCCTCTCACGATTAACACTGAAGCTTTCTTT
TRBV6-2/TRBV6-3	.	TRBJ1-1	CASSYSISGHMNTEAFF	TGTGCCAGCAGTTACTCGATTTCGGGACACATGAACACTGAAGCTTTCTTT
TRBV7-2	.	TRBJ2-2	CASSVLRSGELFF	TGTGCCAGCAGCGTGCTGAGGTCCGGGGAGCTGTTTTTT
TRBV2	.	TRBJ2-3	CASSPLLAPSTDTQYF	TGTGCCAGCAGTCCTCTACTAGCACCTAGCACAGATACGCAGTATTTT
TRBV4-3	.	TRBJ2-1	CASSQGVTASYNEQFF	TGCGCCAGCAGCCAAGGCGTGACTGCCTCCTACAATGAGCAGTTCTTC